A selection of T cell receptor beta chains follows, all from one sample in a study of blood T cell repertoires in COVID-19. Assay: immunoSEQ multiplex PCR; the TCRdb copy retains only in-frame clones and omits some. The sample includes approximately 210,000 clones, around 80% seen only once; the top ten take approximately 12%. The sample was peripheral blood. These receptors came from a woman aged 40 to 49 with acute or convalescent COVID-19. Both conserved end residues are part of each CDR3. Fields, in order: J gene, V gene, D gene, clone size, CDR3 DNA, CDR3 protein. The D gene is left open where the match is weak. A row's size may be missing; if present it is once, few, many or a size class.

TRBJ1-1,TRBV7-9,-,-,TGTGCCAGCAGCTTAATGGAGGAGCGAAATGAAGCTTTCTTT,CASSLMEERNEAFF
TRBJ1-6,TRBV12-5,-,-,TGTGCTAGTGGTTTGCAGGGAGGCTCACCCCTCCACTTT,CASGLQGGSPLHF
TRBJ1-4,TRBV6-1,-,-,TGTGCCAGCAGTGAGCAGGGCCGTCTCTCAACTAATGAAAAACTGTTTTTT,CASSEQGRLSTNEKLFF
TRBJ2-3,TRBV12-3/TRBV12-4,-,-,TGTGCCAGCAGTTTATCACAGGGAGATACGCAGTATTTT,CASSLSQGDTQYF
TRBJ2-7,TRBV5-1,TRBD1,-,TGCGCCAGCAGCTTGGTGACAGGGGACTACGAGCAGTACTTC,CASSLVTGDYEQYF
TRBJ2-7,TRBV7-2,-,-,TGTGCCAGCAGCCACCCCGGGACTCCGCCCTACGAGCAGTACTTC,CASSHPGTPPYEQYF
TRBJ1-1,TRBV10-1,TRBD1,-,TGCGCCAGCAGAGGAGACAGGGGCAACACTGAAGCTTTCTTT,CASRGDRGNTEAFF
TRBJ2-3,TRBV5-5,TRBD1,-,TGTGCCAGCAGCTTGGGGCAGGGGGTAACAGATACGCAGTATTTT,CASSLGQGVTDTQYF
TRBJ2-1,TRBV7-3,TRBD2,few,TGTGCCAGCAGCGCCTCAGGGGCTAGCGGGGGTAGGCATGAGCAGTTCTTC,CASSASGASGGRHEQFF
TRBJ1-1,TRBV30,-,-,TGTGCCTGCCTCCTTAGGAACACTGAAGCTTTCTTT,CACLLRNTEAFF
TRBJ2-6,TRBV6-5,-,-,TGTGCCAGCAGTTCTATCTCTGGGGCCAACGTCCTGACTTTC,CASSSISGANVLTF
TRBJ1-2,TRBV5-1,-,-,TGCGCCAGCAGCCCCAGGGAGGGAAGCGGCTACACCTTC,CASSPREGSGYTF
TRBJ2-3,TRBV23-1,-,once,TGCGCCAGCAGTCGCTACCGGAGACTGGGGCCGCAGTATTTT,CASSRYRRLGPQYF
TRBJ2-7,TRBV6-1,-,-,TGTGCCAGCAGTGATCGACGGGGGTTCTCCTACGAGCAGTACTTC,CASSDRRGFSYEQYF
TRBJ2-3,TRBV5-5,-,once,TGTGCCAGCAGCCGATTCTCGCGGGGAACTAGCACAGATACGCAGTATTTT,CASSRFSRGTSTDTQYF
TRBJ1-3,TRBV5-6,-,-,TGTGCCAGCAGCTTATACTACGGCTCTGGAAACACCATATATTTT,CASSLYYGSGNTIYF
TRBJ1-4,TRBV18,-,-,TGTGCCAGCTCCCTAACTAATGAAAAACTGTTTTTT,CASSLTNEKLFF
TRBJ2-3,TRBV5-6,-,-,TGTGCCAGCAGCTTATCCAGGATACCCACAGATACGCAGTATTTT,CASSLSRIPTDTQYF
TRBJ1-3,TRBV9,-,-,TGTGCCAGCAGCCCCTGGAGCTCTGGAAACACCATATATTTT,CASSPWSSGNTIYF
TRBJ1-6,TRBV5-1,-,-,TGCGCCAGCAGCACCCGAGGGAGTAATTCACCCCTCCACTTT,CASSTRGSNSPLHF
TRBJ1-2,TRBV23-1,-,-,TGCGCCAGCAGTCAATCAACCGGGAAGGGAGGCTACACCTTC,CASSQSTGKGGYTF
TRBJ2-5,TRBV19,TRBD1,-,TGTGCCAGTAGTTCATCCCAGGGGGCAGCGTACTTC,CASSSSQGAAYF
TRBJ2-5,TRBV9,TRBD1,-,TGTGCCAGCAGCGTAGCAGGGGGCAGACAAGAGACCCAGTACTTC,CASSVAGGRQETQYF
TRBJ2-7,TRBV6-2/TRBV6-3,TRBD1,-,TGTGCCAGCAGTCATGGACAGGGCTTTTTTTACGAGCAGTACTTC,CASSHGQGFFYEQYF
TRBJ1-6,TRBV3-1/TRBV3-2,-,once,TGTGCCAGCAGCCAAGAGGCAGGGGCCTATAATTCACCCCTCCACTTT,CASSQEAGAYNSPLHF
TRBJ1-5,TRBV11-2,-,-,TGTGCCAGCAGCTTAGTGGGAGGGAATCAGCCCCAGCATTTT,CASSLVGGNQPQHF
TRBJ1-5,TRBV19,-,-,TGTGCCAGCTCGTTGGGCACATATCAGCCCCAGCATTTT,CASSLGTYQPQHF
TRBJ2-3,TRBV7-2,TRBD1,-,TGTGCCAGCAGCCTGACAGGGGGCACAGATACGCAGTATTTT,CASSLTGGTDTQYF
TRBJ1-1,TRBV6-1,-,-,TGTGCCAGCAGTGAAGGGCCGATCCCGAACACTGAAGCTTTCTTT,CASSEGPIPNTEAFF
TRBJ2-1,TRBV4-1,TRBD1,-,TGCGCCAGCAGCGACAGGGGGAATGAGCAGTTCTTC,CASSDRGNEQFF
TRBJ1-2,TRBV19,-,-,TGTGCCAGTAGTATAGAGGCAGGCCCTAACTATGGCTACACCTTC,CASSIEAGPNYGYTF
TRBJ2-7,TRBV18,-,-,TGTGCCAGCTCATCCGGGACAACTTTAACTACCGAGCAGTACTTC,CASSSGTTLTTEQYF
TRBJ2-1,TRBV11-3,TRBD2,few,TGTGCCAGCAGCCGGTGGAAGCGGGGAAGCTCCTACAATGAGCAGTTCTTC,CASSRWKRGSSYNEQFF
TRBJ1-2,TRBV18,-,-,TGTGCCAGCTCACCCAAACAGGGAAACTATGGCTACACCTTC,CASSPKQGNYGYTF
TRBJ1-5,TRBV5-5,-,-,TGTGCCAGCACCTCCAGCTCAGGGCTTAGCAATCAGCCCCAGCATTTT,CASTSSSGLSNQPQHF
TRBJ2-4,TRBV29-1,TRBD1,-,TGCAGCGCCAGGACAGGAGGTAGTGGGGCCAAAAACATTCAGTACTTC,CSARTGGSGAKNIQYF
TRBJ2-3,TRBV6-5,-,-,TGTGCCAGCAGCAAGACTATACCGGGCCCAGATACGCAGTATTTT,CASSKTIPGPDTQYF
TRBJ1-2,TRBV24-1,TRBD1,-,TGTGCCACCAGTGACCGGGACAGCTACTATGGCTACACCTTC,CATSDRDSYYGYTF
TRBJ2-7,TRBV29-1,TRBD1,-,TGCAGCGTTGAACTTTCGGACAGGGTATCCTACGAGCAGTACTTC,CSVELSDRVSYEQYF
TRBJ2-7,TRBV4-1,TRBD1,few,TGCGCCAGCAGCCAACGACAGGGGGGCTTTGACGAGCAGTACTTC,CASSQRQGGFDEQYF
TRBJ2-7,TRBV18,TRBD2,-,TGTGCCAGCTCAGGACTAGCTTTAGGCGAGCAGTACTTC,CASSGLALGEQYF
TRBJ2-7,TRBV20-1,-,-,TGCAGTGCTAGTCGGTTGTACGAGCAGTACTTC,CSASRLYEQYF
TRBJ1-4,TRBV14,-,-,TGTGCCAGCAGCCAGTTAAAATTACAGGGTACTAATGAAAAACTGTTTTTT,CASSQLKLQGTNEKLFF
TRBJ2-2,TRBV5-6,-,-,TGTGCCAGCAGCTTGGCCATGCCCTCAGCGGTCGGGGAGCTGTTTTTT,CASSLAMPSAVGELFF
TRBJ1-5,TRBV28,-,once,TGTGCCAGCAGTTTACAGGGAGGATATCAGCCCCAGCATTTT,CASSLQGGYQPQHF
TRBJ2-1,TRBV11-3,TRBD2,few,TGTGCCAGCAGCAAGACTAGCGGGAGTAGCAATGAGCAGTTCTTC,CASSKTSGSSNEQFF
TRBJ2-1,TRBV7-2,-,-,TGTGCCAGCAGCTTAGTGTCGTCTAGTTTGGACAATGAGCAGTTCTTC,CASSLVSSSLDNEQFF
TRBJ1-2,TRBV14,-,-,TGTGCCAGCAGCCAGCCAAAGGGGGGCTACACCTTC,CASSQPKGGYTF
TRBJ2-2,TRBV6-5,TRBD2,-,TGTGCCAGCAGAAAAGTAGCGGGGTACACCGGGGAGCTGTTTTTT,CASRKVAGYTGELFF
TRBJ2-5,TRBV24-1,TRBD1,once,TGTGCCACCAGTGGGGACAGGGTACAAGAGACCCAGTACTTC,CATSGDRVQETQYF
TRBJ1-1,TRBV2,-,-,TGTGCCAGAGGACACTATAACACTGAAGCTTTCTTT,CARGHYNTEAFF
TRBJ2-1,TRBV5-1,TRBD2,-,TGCGCCAGCAGCCAGGGACTAGCGGGAGGGCGCCGGATCGCCTACAATGAGCAGTTCTTC,CASSQGLAGGRRIAYNEQFF
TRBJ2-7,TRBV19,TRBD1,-,TGTGCCAGTAGTATATCGGAACAGGGGGCCTACGAGCAGTACTTC,CASSISEQGAYEQYF
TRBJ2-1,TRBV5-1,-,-,TGCGCCAGCAGCTTAACGGGGGGCAACTACAATGAGCAGTTCTTC,CASSLTGGNYNEQFF
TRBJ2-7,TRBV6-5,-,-,TGTGCCAGCGGGAGAGGAGGCTACGAGCAGTACTTC,CASGRGGYEQYF